The 7 T cell receptor beta chains given below trace back to one sample, sequenced in a study of blood T cell repertoires in COVID-19. Sequencing used immunoSEQ multiplex PCR; TCRdb keeps in-frame clones, though not all of them. The table has around 150,000 clones, approximately 90% seen once. The source material was peripheral blood. The origin of the receptors is a man aged 25-45 years with COVID-19, enrolled during active disease.

The chain links TRBV5-1 to TRBJ1-3; D unresolved. The ends were cut back, 3 bases at V and 3 bases at J, with 10 bases in the middle. CDR1 is SGHRS, CDR2 YFSETQ, per germline. This CDR3 comprises 14 residues. The CDR3 DNA reads as TGCGCCAGCAGCTCCGAGGGTTTTGGAAACACCATATATTTT. Its protein product is CASSSEGFGNTIYF.

The chain has TRBV4-3 and TRBJ2-1; weak D call: TRBD1 (6 bases). Germline V gene sequence: CDR1 LGHNA, CDR2 YSLEER. CDR3 length equals 16 residues. Trimming removed 3 bases from V and 2 bases from J, with 14 bases in between. CDR3 loop: CASSQGAPGPYNEQFF. Written as DNA, the CDR3 is TGCGCCAGCAGCCAGGGGGCCCCTGGGCCCTACAATGAGCAGTTCTTC.

The chain has TRBV20-1 and TRBJ1-1; 10 positions agree with TRBD1. The CDR3 sequence is 14 residues long. J gave up 8 bases and V 3 bases, and 9 bases lay outside the gene matches. Germline CDR1 reads DFQATT; CDR2 reads SNEGSKA (reference sequence). CDR3 in amino acids: CSASNGGTGEEAFF. The CDR3 coding sequence is TGCAGTGCTAGTAACGGCGGGACAGGGGAAGAAGCTTTCTTT.

This clone was detected only once. The V gene is TRBV25-1, the J gene TRBJ2-1, with D perhaps matching TRBD2 (6 bases). The V gene lost 3 bases and the J gene lost 9 bases, with 12 bases spanning the gap. CDR1 and CDR2 from the germline V gene are MGHDK and SYGVNS. This CDR3 comprises 13 residues. CDR3 coding DNA: TGTGCCAGCAGTGATGCCGGGGGAATTGAGCAGTTCTTC. Translating gives CASSDAGGIEQFF.

This rearrangement joins TRBV2 to TRBJ2-6; no clear D. Trimming cost V 5 bases and J 0 bases, with 8 bases left between them. The CDR3 runs 15 residues. Germline V gene lookup returns CDR1 SNHLY and CDR2 FYNNEI. The CDR3 spells CASSLLTSGANVLTF. The CDR3 nucleotides are TGTGCCAGCAGTTTACTCACCTCTGGGGCCAACGTCCTGACTTTC.

This clone came up once. This chain uses TRBV6-1 with TRBJ2-7; tentative D call: TRBD1 (5 bases). Trimming took 3 bases from V and 0 from J, leaving 12 bases between them. The CDR3 has 15 residues. Germline assignment: CDR1 MNHNS and CDR2 SASEGT. CDR3 nucleotides: TGTGCCAGCAGTGATGGGCCAGGGAACTCCTACGAGCAGTACTTC. Encoded protein: CASSDGPGNSYEQYF.

This chain joins TRBV28 and TRBJ1-1; unclear D gene. The CDR3 spans 14 residues. Trimming left V 3 bases short and J 7 bases short, with 15 bases between. CDR1 and CDR2 from the germline V gene are MDHEN and SYDVKM. CDR3 region: CASSFYPPAGEAFF. CDR3 DNA sequence: TGTGCCAGCAGTTTTTACCCCCCCGCCGGTGAAGCTTTCTTT.